Below, 20 T cell receptor beta chains from the same sample are listed, as sequenced in a study of beta chain features in type 1 diabetes (dated by TCRdb to 2016 to 2018). Preparation of the library involved the immunoSEQ multiplex PCR assay. The High Capacity cDNA Reverse Transcription Kit was used to reverse transcribe all of the isolated RNA, meaning that expressed TCRB transcripts were what got sequenced. TCRdb re-hosts the immuneACCESS table, in-frame sequences only. Its copies lack some clones; in the studies checked, an unresolved V gene accounts for under half of them, and the cause for the rest is not known. Here the sample has 900,000 or so clones; roughly 15% occur a single time. The top ten hold around 0.02% of the sample. Sequencing used naive CD4+ T cells from blood. Reading the label with the study, this specimen's cell subset or site is: true naive CD4+ T cells. The receptors were gathered from a woman aged 18-29 years in good health.

This clone has a handful of counts. The rearrangement joins TRBV27 to TRBJ2-3; 7 nucleotides agree with TRBD1. CDR1 MNHEY and CDR2 SMNVEV come from the germline V gene (reference sequence). V lost 6 bases and J lost 1; bases outside the gene matches: 22. This CDR3 is built from 20 residues. In nucleotides, the CDR3 is TGTGCCAGCAGCCTTCGGGACAGATCTGGTTCTTGGGCAGGCACAGATACGCAGTATTTT. This sequence encodes CASSLRDRSGSWAGTDTQYF.

This chain uses TRBV4-2 with TRBJ2-6; 9 nucleotides align to TRBD1. Trimming cost V 2 bases and J 2 bases; bases outside gene matches: 7. Germline CDR1 reads LGHNA; CDR2 reads YNFKEQ. This CDR3 region has 18 residues. This CDR3 is CASSQQTRQGAGANVLTF. CDR3 nucleotide sequence: TGTGCCAGCAGCCAACAAACAAGACAGGGGGCTGGGGCCAACGTCCTGACTTTC.

The gene calls are TRBV9 and TRBJ2-7, with 7 bases that match TRBD2. CDR3 length: 16 residues. Per germline, CDR1 SGDLS and CDR2 YYNGEE. V shed 1 base, J shed 3 bases, and the junction held 10 bases outside the gene matches. The CDR3 nucleotides are TGTGCCAGCAGCGTAAGGTCGGCTAGCGGCCTCTACGAGCAGTACTTC. As protein: CASSVRSASGLYEQYF.

This clone turned up a few times. The chain combines TRBV2 with TRBJ1-2, with D possibly matching TRBD1 (6 bases). The germline gives CDR1 SNHLY, CDR2 FYNNEI. With 4 bases removed from V and 6 bases from J, the gap between germline ends came to 9 bases. The CDR3 has 12 residues. CDR3 bases: TGTGCCAGCAGTGGGGCAGGGGATGGCTACACCTTC. Translated: CASSGAGDGYTF.

There are a few counts of this clone. This chain connects TRBV10-3 to TRBJ2-1; D might be TRBD1 or TRBD2, each matching 5 bases. Trimming left V 6 bases short and J 0 bases short, with 12 bases between. The germline V gene encodes CDR1 ENHRY and CDR2 SYGVKD. The CDR3 is 15 residues long. CDR3 nucleotides: TGTGCCATCAGGGGGACGTACAACTCCTACAATGAGCAGTTCTTC. Translation: CAIRGTYNSYNEQFF.

The J gene is TRBJ2-5, the V gene TRBV7-9; D unclear. Germline V gives CDR1 SEHNR, CDR2 FQNEAQ (reference sequence). V lost 5 bases and J lost 2, with 9 bases in between. The CDR3 has 13 amino acids. CDR3 sequence: CASSHYGQETQYF. CDR3 nucleotides: TGTGCCAGCAGCCATTACGGGCAAGAGACCCAGTACTTC. Supplemented by reference TRBV7-9 and TRBJ2-5, the full variable domain reads DTGVSQNPRHKITKRGQNVTFRCDPISEHNRLYWYRQTLGQGPEFLTYFQNEAQLEKSRLLSDRFSAERPKGSFSTLEIQRTEQGDSAMYLCASSHYGQETQYFGPGTRLLVL.

This clone was seen a few times. The chain recombines TRBV15 with TRBJ1-1; 7 nucleotides align to TRBD1. This CDR3 comprises 14 residues. Germline CDR1 and CDR2: LNHNV and YYDKDF (reference sequence). With V trimmed by 5 bases and J by 4 bases, 7 bases remained unmatched. The DNA for the CDR3 is TGTGCCACCAGCCGGCTACAGGGGACCACTGAAGCTTTCTTT. Amino acid sequence: CATSRLQGTTEAFF.

This clone was found a few times. This sequence joins TRBV11-2 and TRBJ2-6; D ambiguous. The ends were cut back, 2 bases at V and 2 bases at J, with 19 bases in the middle. This CDR3 is built from 19 residues. Germline V CDR1 and CDR2: SGHAT, FQNNGV. The CDR3: CASSLFVDLRGTGANVLTF. The CDR3 DNA reads as TGTGCCAGCAGCTTATTTGTGGACCTTCGTGGTACTGGGGCCAACGTCCTGACTTTC.

This clone occurred a few times. V usage is TRBV7-9 and J usage is TRBJ2-2; tentatively, D is TRBD1 (5 bases). This CDR3 region has 16 residues. V lost 4 bases and J lost 0, with 12 bases in between. The germline gives CDR1 SEHNR, CDR2 FQNEAQ (reference sequence). The CDR3 reads CASSSRTGSNTGELFF. The CDR3 nucleotides read TGTGCCAGCAGCTCCCGTACAGGATCGAACACCGGGGAGCTGTTTTTT.

The rearrangement uses TRBV6-5 and TRBJ2-7; D is perhaps TRBD2 (5 bases). The CDR3 length is 14 residues. V dropped 6 bases and J dropped 7 bases, with 19 bases sitting between them. Germline V gene lookup returns CDR1 MNHEY and CDR2 SVGAGI. CDR3 amino acids: CASRTLTFSGEQYF. The CDR3, as DNA: TGTGCCAGCAGGACTCTAACCTTCAGCGGTGAGCAGTACTTC.

This clone occurred a few times. V is TRBV7-9 and J is TRBJ2-5, with D unclear. Trimming pared 5 bases from V and 2 bases from J, leaving 15 bases between. CDR1 and CDR2 from the germline V gene are SEHNR and FQNEAQ (reference sequence). This CDR3 is 15 amino acids long. In DNA, the CDR3 is TGTGCCAGCAGCACCCCCCAACGTAGGCAAGAGACCCAGTACTTC. Amino acids: CASSTPQRRQETQYF.

Only a few counts were recorded for this clone. The chain recombines TRBV12-5 with TRBJ2-2, with D uncertain. The V gene lost 1 base and the J gene lost 3 bases, with 0 bases spanning the gap. The CDR3 has 12 amino acids. Germline V CDR1 and CDR2: LGHNT, FRNRAP. CDR3 in amino acids: CASGLDTGELFF. CDR3 DNA: TGTGCTAGTGGTTTGGACACCGGGGAGCTGTTTTTT. The variable domain in full, completed from reference TRBV12-5 and TRBJ2-2, reads DARVTQTPRHKVTEMGQEVTMRCQPILGHNTVFWYRQTMMQGLELLAYFRNRAPLDDSGMPKDRFSAEMPDATLATLKIQPSEPRDSAVYFCASGLDTGELFFGEGSRLTVL.

The chain has TRBV9 and TRBJ2-3; 13 bases map to TRBD2. The CDR3 covers 17 residues. The junction had 5 bases not matched to a gene; V was cut back by 0 bases and J by 4 bases. Germline V gives CDR1 SGDLS, CDR2 YYNGEE. The CDR3 DNA sequence: TGTGCCAGCAGCGTAGGGACTAGCGGGAGTCGGGCAGATACGCAGTATTTT. This codes for CASSVGTSGSRADTQYF.

This sequence joins TRBV6-5 and TRBJ1-1; D gene ambiguous. The CDR3 loop spans 16 amino acids. From germline, CDR1 is MNHEY and CDR2 SVGAGI. V gave up 0 bases and J gave up 1 base, with 12 bases separating them. The CDR3 region is CASSYSISWGNTEAFF. The CDR3 DNA is TGTGCCAGCAGTTACTCGATCTCTTGGGGGAACACTGAAGCTTTCTTT.

The chain carries TRBV7-3 and TRBJ2-2; D remains unclear. Germline V gene lookup returns CDR1 SGHTA and CDR2 FQGTGA. The V gene lost 5 bases and the J gene lost 7 bases, with 8 bases spanning the gap. This CDR3 spans 12 amino acids. The CDR3 DNA is TGTGCCAGCAGCCCTCAATACGGGGAGCTGTTTTTT. As protein: CASSPQYGELFF.

This clone has a handful of counts. V and J are TRBV28 and TRBJ2-3; TRBD2 matches 8 bases. Trimming took 3 bases from V and 6 from J; bases not matched to a gene: 2. This CDR3 has 13 residues. Looked up from germline, CDR1 is MDHEN and CDR2 is SYDVKM. CDR3 DNA: TGTGCCAGCAGTTTGGGCGGGAGGGATACGCAGTATTTT. Translated, it gives CASSLGGRDTQYF.

This chain links TRBV10-3 with TRBJ2-1, with D perhaps matching TRBD1 or TRBD2 (5 bases each). V was shortened by 0 bases and J by 0 bases, with 9 bases between the two germline ends. Germline assignment: CDR1 ENHRY and CDR2 SYGVKD. The CDR3 runs 16 residues. The chain's CDR3 is CAISESTRGSYNEQFF. CDR3 nucleotide sequence: TGTGCCATCAGTGAGTCGACGAGGGGCTCCTACAATGAGCAGTTCTTC.

This clone was observed at least ten times. The gene calls are TRBV28 and TRBJ2-4; 12 bases are shared with TRBD2. This CDR3 region has 16 residues. Per the germline V gene, CDR1 is MDHEN and CDR2 is SYDVKM. After removal of 6 bases from V and 0 bases from J, the junction contained 3 bases not matched to a gene. The CDR3 nucleotides are TGTGCCAGCAGAGAGACTAGCGGGGGAGCCAAAAACATTCAGTACTTC. It encodes CASRETSGGAKNIQYF.

This clone came up a few times. This sample also contains other DNA sequences that code for the same CDR3. The rearrangement uses TRBV11-2 and TRBJ2-1; tentatively, D is TRBD2 (5 bases). Germline lookup yields CDR1 SGHAT and CDR2 FQNNGV. The V end was cut by 1 base, the J end by 4 bases, with 5 bases between. The CDR3 covers 13 residues. The CDR3 sequence is CASSLAGYNEQFF. CDR3 bases: TGTGCCAGCAGCTTAGCGGGGTACAATGAGCAGTTCTTC.

This clone was recorded once. This sequence joins TRBV7-6 and TRBJ2-1; D possibly corresponds to TRBD1 (5 bases). The CDR3 has 13 amino acids. Trimming took off 3 bases at V and 5 bases at J, with 8 bases between the two ends. Germline CDR1 reads SGHVS; CDR2 reads FNYEAQ. CDR3 region: CASSFSRDNEQFF. The CDR3 DNA is TGTGCCAGCAGCTTTAGCAGGGACAATGAGCAGTTCTTC.